This T cell receptor beta chain was recovered during a study of blood T cell repertoires in COVID-19. The overall study: There were acute and convalescent COVID-19 samples, and they came from the United States, Italy and Spain. From T cells, B-cell-depleted T cells, or PBMCs came the material, which was cDNA or gDNA.

Trimming removed 4 bases from V and 11 bases from J, with 14 bases in between. This CDR3 has 11 amino acids. Germline V gives CDR1 SQVTM, CDR2 ANQGSEA. The authors' processing: Estimated nucleated cell counts came from reference gene primer amplification. Profiling relied on immunoSEQ multiplex PCR, and the TCRdb table lists in-frame clones only, not all of them. Clone size and V and J calls were adopted from that table, with D and trimming inferred from the DNA. The top ten hold approximately 9% of the sample, which has 150,000 to 200,000 clones, 76% seen once. The sequence derives from a woman aged 50 to 60 with active or convalescent COVID-19. The chain couples TRBV29-1 to TRBJ1-1; perhaps TRBD1 as D (5 bases). The specimen sequenced was peripheral blood. CDR3 nucleotide sequence: TGCAGCGTTGGGGCGGGGGTGAGGGCTTTCTTT. This translates into CSVGAGVRAFF.